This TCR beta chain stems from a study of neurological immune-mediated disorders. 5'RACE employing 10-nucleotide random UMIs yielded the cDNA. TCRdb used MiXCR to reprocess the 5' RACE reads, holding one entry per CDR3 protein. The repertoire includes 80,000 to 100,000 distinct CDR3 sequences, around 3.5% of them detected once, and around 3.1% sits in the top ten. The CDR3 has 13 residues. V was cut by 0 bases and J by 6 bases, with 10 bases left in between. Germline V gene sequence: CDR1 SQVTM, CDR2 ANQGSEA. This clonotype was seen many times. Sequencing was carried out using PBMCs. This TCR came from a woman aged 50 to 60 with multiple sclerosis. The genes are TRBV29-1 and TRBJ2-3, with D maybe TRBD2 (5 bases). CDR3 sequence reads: CSVEDVRGDTQYF. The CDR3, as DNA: TGCAGCGTTGAAGATGTGCGAGGGGATACGCAGTATTTT.